These 8 T cell receptor beta chains were sequenced from one sample in a study of regulatory T cells in long-lasting Graves disease. Time point described: newly diagnosed GD, antithyroid drugs for less than 3 months. Following extraction of RNA from PBMCs, that RNA was used to make the TCR library. iRepertoire HTBI primers and Arm-PCR of CDR3 regions built TCR beta libraries. Each CDR3 protein is one row after TCRdb ran MiXCR on the multiplex PCR reads. The table records fewer than 350,000 distinct CDR3 sequences, over 15% of them present only once. The sequencing here drew on peripheral blood mononuclear cells (PBMCs), taken at new diagnosis, from a patient treated with antithyroid drugs. Every receptor here comes from a female donor with Graves disease.

In its sample, this clonotype was seen many times. V and J are TRBV27 and TRBJ1-6; 7 nucleotides align to TRBD1. The J segment lost 5 bases and the V segment lost 11 bases, leaving 6 bases of the junction unmatched. The CDR3 is 13 residues long. Germline V CDR1 and CDR2: MNHEY, SMNVEV (reference sequence). CDR3 residues: CACGTANNSPLHF. The CDR3 bases are TGTGCCTGCGGGACAGCTAATAATTCACCCCTCCACTTT.

This clonotype was recorded many times. This chain links TRBV5-1 with TRBJ1-4; D unclear. The CDR3 consists of 13 residues. Germline loops: CDR1 SGHRS, CDR2 YFSETQ. Trimming stripped 0 bases from V and 5 bases from J, with 5 bases between. The CDR3 region has the DNA TGCGCCAGCAGCTTGGAGGGAAATGAAAAACTGTTTTTT. Protein product: CASSLEGNEKLFF.

V gene TRBV6-2 or TRBV6-3 combines with J gene TRBJ1-5, with a tentative D call TRBD1 (5 bases). Germline-derived CDR1 and CDR2 are MNHEY and SVGEGT. The CDR3 spans 16 residues. V was clipped by 4 bases and J by 7 bases, with 20 bases between them. DNA of the CDR3: TGTGCCAGCAGTTTCCGCGCCTCCTCAGGGAACCAGCCCCAGCATTTT. This translates into CASSFRASSGNQPQHF.

This clonotype was seen at least ten times. V and J are TRBV7-8 and TRBJ2-2; D is perhaps TRBD2 (6 bases). This CDR3 spans 17 amino acids. Trimming shortened V by 2 bases and J by 0 bases, and 13 bases separated the two germline ends. CDR1 is SGHVS and CDR2 is FQNEAQ in the germline V gene. As DNA, the CDR3 is TGTGCCAGCAGCTTATTCGGCGGGAACGCGAACACCGGGGAGCTGTTTTTT. This translates into CASSLFGGNANTGELFF.

This clonotype was detected ten times or more. The V call is TRBV20-1, the J call TRBJ1-2; D uncertain. CDR3 length equals 14 residues. Trimming removed 1 base at V and 0 bases at J, with 9 bases between. Per germline, CDR1 DFQATT and CDR2 SNEGSKA (reference sequence). The CDR3 is CSARVTETNYGYTF. In nucleotides, the CDR3 is TGCAGTGCTAGAGTAACCGAGACTAACTATGGCTACACCTTC.

In its sample, this clonotype was seen a few times. The chain recombines TRBV2 with TRBJ1-1, with D uncertain. This CDR3 is 10 amino acids long. Germline assignment: CDR1 SNHLY and CDR2 FYNNEI. Trimming cost V 7 bases and J 6 bases, with 6 bases left between them. This chain's CDR3 is CASTGSEAFF. The DNA of the CDR3 is TGTGCCAGCACCGGTTCTGAAGCTTTCTTT.

This clonotype was counted many times. The J gene is TRBJ2-5, the V gene TRBV28; D unclear. The CDR3 has 12 amino acids. Trimming took off 7 bases at V and 5 bases at J, with 11 bases between the two ends. CDR1 is MDHEN, CDR2 SYDVKM, per germline. The CDR3 sequence is CASTAAHETQYF. The CDR3 coding sequence is TGTGCCAGCACGGCGGCTCACGAGACCCAGTACTTC.

This clonotype was picked up many times. The V gene is TRBV27, the J gene TRBJ1-1; D unresolved. CDR3 length: 13 amino acids. V was pared by 3 bases and J by 5 bases, with 10 bases between. Germline assignment: CDR1 MNHEY and CDR2 SMNVEV (reference sequence). The DNA for the CDR3 is TGTGCCAGCAGTTTCCCGGAGAGGACTGAAGCTTTCTTT. It is translated as CASSFPERTEAFF.